This T cell receptor (beta chain) was recovered during a study of T cells in localized non-small cell lung cancer. Using immunoSEQ multiplex PCR, the repertoire was profiled, and TCRdb retains in-frame clones only, with some absent. This sample has almost 40,000 clones, with 75% to 90% found just once. Study-level points and caveats: Appearances in adjacent lung were noted for a median 57 of the top 100 tumor clones. Heterogeneity remains possible because sequencing was limited to only one tumor region.

Concerning this clone: Antigen: not known.

In germline, CDR1 is MDHEN, CDR2 SYDVKM. The CDR3 spans 13 residues. The V end was cut by 6 bases, the J end by 7 bases, with 16 bases between. This sequence was found in a male donor older than 55 with stage II lung adenocarcinoma. This chain links TRBV28 with TRBJ2-7; D may be TRBD1 (5 bases). The sequencing used peripheral blood mononuclear cells, collected before any cancer treatment. This CDR3 reads CASRRLTGAEQYF. As DNA, the CDR3 is TGTGCCAGCAGGCGACTGACTGGGGCGGAGCAGTACTTC.